Here is one T cell receptor beta chain with its context. What it binds is not known. The sample belongs to a study of beta chain features in type 1 diabetes. The isolated RNA, all of it, was reverse transcribed, so expressed TCRB transcripts were what got sequenced. Only in-frame clones appear in the TCRdb table, and some are missing; sequencing was by immunoSEQ multiplex PCR. Altogether 100,000 to 150,000 clones are present, less than 20% being singletons, with the ten largest covering about 2.1%. A sort by CD45RO/CCR7/CD25/CD127/CD95/CD27 yielded CD4+ naive, central memory, regulatory and stem cell-like memory cells. Overall study findings and caveats: All four CD4+ subsets of Type 1 diabetes patients contained TCRB CDR3s that were moderately but significantly shorter. Patients and controls would share equally any PCR tilt toward shorter templates.

Trimming cost V 9 bases and J 7 bases; bases outside gene matches: 12. The CDR3 is 14 residues long. Germline V gene lookup returns CDR1 LNHDA and CDR2 SQIVND (reference sequence). The clonotype was recovered from a man aged 30 to 39 with type 1 diabetes. V gene TRBV19 combines with J gene TRBJ2-1, with 7 bases fitting TRBD1. Sequenced input: central memory CD4+ T cells from blood. The CDR3 sequence: CASQKTGTENEQFF. CDR3 nucleotides: TGTGCCAGCCAAAAGACAGGGACGGAGAATGAGCAGTTCTTC.